This T cell receptor (beta chain) was identified during a study of identical twins. TCRdb called the 5' RACE reads again in MiXCR, with one record for every CDR3 protein. The table has about 220,000 distinct CDR3 sequences, roughly 7.1% seen once; the top ten hold less than 15%. The CDR3 is 15 residues long. Germline lookup yields CDR1 SGDLS and CDR2 YYNGEE. The V gene end was trimmed by 0 bases and the J gene end by 5 bases; junction bases not matched to a gene: 5. The same data also went into a second study, on T cells expressing NK-cell markers. From that second work: Dominant NKG2C+ clonotypes in 6 or 7 donors made up roughly 1.0-7.0% of CD8+ T cells.

Material for sequencing was CD8+ T cells sorted from blood. This chain joins TRBV9 and TRBJ2-5, with 9 bases matching TRBD2. This TCR derives from a woman under 30 in good health. CDR3 coding DNA: TGTGCCAGCAGCGTAGTAGCGGGAGAAGATGAGACCCAGTACTTC. It codes for CASSVVAGEDETQYF.